This T cell receptor (beta chain) came from a study of immune evolution from preneoplasia to lung adenocarcinoma. This clone was observed once. What it binds is unknown. General study results and limits: From normal lung to invasive adenocarcinoma, top clone frequencies appeared to decrease.

Each case's diagnosis was confirmed by two pathologists on H&E. Clones were sequenced by immunoSEQ multiplex PCR, and TCRdb holds only the in-frame ones, with some missing. This sample has thousands of clones, with 60% to 85% found just once. This clonotype originated in a person between 65 and 79 years old with lung adenocarcinoma. Sample: FFPE minimally invasive lung adenocarcinoma tissue.

CDR3 protein: CASSLSPNQPQHF. The CDR3 nucleotides are TGTGCCAGCAGCTTAAGTCCCAATCAGCCCCAGCATTTT. This chain joins TRBV7-2 and TRBJ1-5, with no clear D. This CDR3 is built from 13 residues. V dropped 2 bases and J dropped 3 bases, with 5 bases sitting between them. The germline gives CDR1 SGHTA, CDR2 FQGNSA.